Listed below are T cell receptor beta chains from one sample, sequenced in a study of blood T cell repertoires in COVID-19. Measured with immunoSEQ multiplex PCR; TCRdb has only the in-frame clones, and not every one. The sample lists 160,000 or so clones; over 80% were seen once. The sequencing input was peripheral blood. These receptors were collected from a woman in her sixties who had recovered from COVID-19. CDR3s include the opening cysteine and the closing phenylalanine or tryptophan. D genes are given only for firm matches. Clone size appears in some rows only: once, few, many, or a class for an expanded clone.

-	14	TRBV6-5	TRBD1	TRBJ1-4	TGTGCCAGCAATCCGGGACAGGGGGGGGAAAAACTGTTTTTT	CASNPGQGGEKLFF
-	22	TRBV23-1	-	TRBJ2-2	TGCGCCAGCAGACCGAATCCACTTACCCTCCATGAGAGACAGACGAACACCGGGGAGCTGTTTTTT	CASRPNPLTLHERQTNTGELFF
-	14	TRBV19	TRBD1	TRBJ2-5	TGTGCCAGTAGTACCCAGGGGGCCCCAGAGACCCAGTACTTC	CASSTQGAPETQYF
-	15	TRBV13	TRBD1	TRBJ1-4	TGTGCCAGCAGCTATGGGACAGGGACAGGGGAAAAACTGTTTTTT	CASSYGTGTGEKLFF
-	16	TRBV4-3	TRBD2	TRBJ2-1	TGCGCCAGCAGCCAAGATCCTAGCGGGGGGGCCACTGAGCAGTTCTTC	CASSQDPSGGATEQFF
-	15	TRBV18	-	TRBJ1-1	TGTGCCAGCTCACCTTCGACGGGTTGGGACACTGAAGCTTTCTTT	CASSPSTGWDTEAFF
-	12	TRBV19	TRBD1	TRBJ1-5	TGTGCCACCAGACAGGGGAATCAGCCCCAGCATTTT	CATRQGNQPQHF
few	13	TRBV6-6	-	TRBJ2-3	TGTGCCAGCATGAGTGCCCAGGGAAATACGCAGTATTTT	CASMSAQGNTQYF
-	16	TRBV24-1	TRBD1	TRBJ2-5	TGTGCCACCAGTGACTCGGACAGGGGAGGGCAAGAGACCCAGTACTTC	CATSDSDRGGQETQYF
-	15	TRBV5-1	TRBD1	TRBJ2-5	TGCGCCAGCAGCTTGGACGGCAGGGGGATGGAGACCCAGTACTTC	CASSLDGRGMETQYF
-	14	TRBV7-9	-	TRBJ1-2	TGTGCCAGCAGCCCCGGACTGCTGGCCTATGGCTACACCTTC	CASSPGLLAYGYTF
-	14	TRBV10-3	TRBD1	TRBJ1-6	TGTGCCACCAACTCCGGGACAGGGGGATCACCCCTCCACTTT	CATNSGTGGSPLHF
-	15	TRBV10-3	-	TRBJ1-1	TGTGCCATCAGTGAGGGGAGGGGGGAGGACACTGAAGCTTTCTTT	CAISEGRGEDTEAFF
-	14	TRBV5-1	-	TRBJ1-6	TGCGCCAGCAGCTTGGCAGGGGAGGGCTCACCCCTCCACTTT	CASSLAGEGSPLHF
-	16	TRBV11-3	-	TRBJ2-3	TGTGCCAGCAGCCGAGAGGGGGAGATAAGCACAGATACGCAGTATTTT	CASSREGEISTDTQYF
once	15	TRBV3-1/TRBV3-2	TRBD1	TRBJ2-7	TGTGCCAGCAGCCCGGCCCGGGACAGGGATGGCGAGCAGTACTTC	CASSPARDRDGEQYF
-	18	TRBV23-1	-	TRBJ1-3	TGCGCCAGCAGTCAAATACCCGAGCAGGTACCAGGGCGAAACACCATATATTTT	CASSQIPEQVPGRNTIYF
-	15	TRBV10-3	TRBD1	TRBJ2-2	TGTGCCACCCTAAAGGGGACAGAGGTCACCGGGGAGCTGTTTTTT	CATLKGTEVTGELFF
-	14	TRBV7-2	-	TRBJ1-4	TGTGCCAGCAGCTTCCAGGGTGGGTGCGAAAAACTGTTTTTT	CASSFQGGCEKLFF
-	17	TRBV27	TRBD1	TRBJ1-6	TGTGCCAGCTCTCAAAAACCCACAGGGGGCGCCTCATCACCCCTCCACTTT	CASSQKPTGGASSPLHF
-	13	TRBV5-1	-	TRBJ1-3	TGCGCCAGCAGCGAGAGCTCTGGAAACACCATATATTTT	CASSESSGNTIYF
-	15	TRBV3-1/TRBV3-2	TRBD2	TRBJ2-7	TGTGCCAGCAGCCAAAGAGCGGGGGGGCGATACGAGCAGTACTTC	CASSQRAGGRYEQYF
-	14	TRBV19	TRBD1	TRBJ2-1	TGTGCCAGTAGGTCGGGACAGGGGCGGAATGAGCAGTTCTTC	CASRSGQGRNEQFF
once	17	TRBV24-1	TRBD1	TRBJ2-2	TGTGCCACCAGTGCCCAAGACAGGGCGGGTAACACCGGGGAGCTGTTTTTT	CATSAQDRAGNTGELFF
-	13	TRBV7-6	-	TRBJ1-2	TGTGCCAGCAGCTCCGACAGCAGATATGGCTACACCTTC	CASSSDSRYGYTF
-	12	TRBV10-2	-	TRBJ2-5	TGCGCCAGCAGTGAGCAGGGAGAGACCCAGTACTTC	CASSEQGETQYF
-	14	TRBV9	-	TRBJ2-7	TGTGCCAGCAGCGTCGGAGGCGGAACCTACGAGCAGTACTTC	CASSVGGGTYEQYF
-	17	TRBV4-3	-	TRBJ1-3	TGCGCCAGCAGCCAAGGAGCGGCACGGGACTCTGGAAACACCATATATTTT	CASSQGAARDSGNTIYF
once	15	TRBV5-1	TRBD2	TRBJ2-5	TGCGCCAGCAGCTTACTAGCGGGGGCCCAAGAGACCCAGTACTTC	CASSLLAGAQETQYF
-	13	TRBV19	-	TRBJ2-7	TGTGCCAGTAGTACTCGGGAGACCCGGGAGCAGTACTTC	CASSTRETREQYF
-	13	TRBV5-1	TRBD1	TRBJ2-5	TGCGCCAGCTACAGGGGTCTCCAAGAGACCCAGTACTTC	CASYRGLQETQYF
-	18	TRBV5-6	TRBD2	TRBJ2-1	TGTGCCAGCAGCTGGGGACTAGCGGGGGGGCCATCCTACAATGAGCAGTTCTTC	CASSWGLAGGPSYNEQFF
-	12	TRBV29-1	-	TRBJ2-7	TGCAGCGTTGAAGAACAGCCCTACGAGCAGTACTTC	CSVEEQPYEQYF
-	12	TRBV12-3/TRBV12-4	-	TRBJ1-4	TGTGCCAGCAGTTTGAGGGTGGACAAACTGTTTTTT	CASSLRVDKLFF
-	13	TRBV18	-	TRBJ2-3	TGTGCCAGCTCACCTCCCTCCGCAGATACGCAGTATTTT	CASSPPSADTQYF
once	16	TRBV7-3	TRBD2	TRBJ2-3	TGTGCCAGCAGCTTTACGGTAGCGGGGGCCAGTGATACGCAGTATTTT	CASSFTVAGASDTQYF
-	14	TRBV5-1	TRBD1	TRBJ2-2	TGCGCCAGCAGCTTGGCACAGGGGGCCGGGGAGCTGTTTTTT	CASSLAQGAGELFF
-	15	TRBV19	-	TRBJ2-3	TGTGCCAGTAGTATAGGAGGGCTTCCCACAGATACGCAGTATTTT	CASSIGGLPTDTQYF
-	12	TRBV6-5	-	TRBJ1-6	TGTGCCAGCCGACAGGTTAATTCACCCCTCCACTTT	CASRQVNSPLHF
-	13	TRBV5-8	-	TRBJ1-5	TGTGCCAGCAGCTTGGGTCGTGCGCAGCCCCAGCATTTT	CASSLGRAQPQHF
-	16	TRBV4-3	TRBD1	TRBJ2-5	TGCGCCAGCAGCCAAGATACCCCACAGGGGCAAGAGACCCAGTACTTC	CASSQDTPQGQETQYF
once	17	TRBV2	-	TRBJ1-2	TGTGCCAGCTATTTCACCCCCAGTCAGGAAAATTTCTATGGCTACACCTTC	CASYFTPSQENFYGYTF
-	15	TRBV11-1	TRBD2	TRBJ2-1	TGTGCCAGCAGCTTATACGTTAGGACTAGCAATGAGCAGTTCTTC	CASSLYVRTSNEQFF
-	13	TRBV6-2/TRBV6-3	TRBD1	TRBJ1-2	TGTGCCAGCAGTGGGGGACAGTTCTATGGCTACACCTTC	CASSGGQFYGYTF
-	13	TRBV28	-	TRBJ1-1	TGTGCCAGCAGCTCCCCAGAGAACACTGAAGCTTTCTTT	CASSSPENTEAFF
-	14	TRBV11-2	TRBD1	TRBJ2-7	TGTGCCAGCAGCTTGGGGACAGGGGGTTACGAGCAGTACTTC	CASSLGTGGYEQYF
-	15	TRBV11-2	-	TRBJ1-1	TGTGCCAGCAGCTTACGGAGCTCGGTGGACACTGAAGCTTTCTTT	CASSLRSSVDTEAFF
-	15	TRBV9	TRBD2	TRBJ2-3	TGTGCCAGCAGCGTAAGAGCGGGAGCCACAGATACGCAGTATTTT	CASSVRAGATDTQYF
few	18	TRBV7-9	TRBD2	TRBJ2-5	TGTGCCAGCAGCTTGGGTCGGCTAGCGGGACGTCTGGGAGAGACCCAGTACTTC	CASSLGRLAGRLGETQYF